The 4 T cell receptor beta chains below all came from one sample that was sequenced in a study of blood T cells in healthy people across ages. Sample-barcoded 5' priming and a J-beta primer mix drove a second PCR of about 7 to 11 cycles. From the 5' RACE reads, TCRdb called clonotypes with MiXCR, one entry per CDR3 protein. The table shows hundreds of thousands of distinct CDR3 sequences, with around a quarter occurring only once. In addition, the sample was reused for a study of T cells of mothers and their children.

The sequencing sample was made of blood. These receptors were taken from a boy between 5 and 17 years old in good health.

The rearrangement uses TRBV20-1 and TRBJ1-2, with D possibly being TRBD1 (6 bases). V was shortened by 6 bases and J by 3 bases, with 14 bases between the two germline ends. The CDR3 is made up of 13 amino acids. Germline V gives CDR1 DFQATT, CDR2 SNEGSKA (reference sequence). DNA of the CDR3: TGCAGTGCCATCAGGGGTCAGGACTATGGCTACACCTTC. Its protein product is CSAIRGQDYGYTF.

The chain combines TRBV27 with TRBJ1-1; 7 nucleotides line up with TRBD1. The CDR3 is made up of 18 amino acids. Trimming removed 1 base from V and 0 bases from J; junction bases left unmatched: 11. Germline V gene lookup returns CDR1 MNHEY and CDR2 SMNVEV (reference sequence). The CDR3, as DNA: TGTGCCAGCAGTTTATTACCGGGACAGAGCTACATGAACACTGAAGCTTTCTTT. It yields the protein CASSLLPGQSYMNTEAFF.

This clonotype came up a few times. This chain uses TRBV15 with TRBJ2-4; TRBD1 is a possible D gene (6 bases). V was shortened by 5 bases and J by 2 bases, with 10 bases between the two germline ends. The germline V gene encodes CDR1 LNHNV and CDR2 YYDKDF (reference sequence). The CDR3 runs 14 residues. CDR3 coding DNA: TGTGCCACCAGCCTCAGGGGTACCAAAAACATTCAGTACTTC. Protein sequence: CATSLRGTKNIQYF.

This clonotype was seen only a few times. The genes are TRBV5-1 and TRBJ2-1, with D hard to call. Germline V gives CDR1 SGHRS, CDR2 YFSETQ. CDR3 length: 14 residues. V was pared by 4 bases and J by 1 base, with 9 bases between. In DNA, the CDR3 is TGCGCCAGCAGCATGGACGGTTCCTACAATGAGCAGTTCTTC. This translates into CASSMDGSYNEQFF.